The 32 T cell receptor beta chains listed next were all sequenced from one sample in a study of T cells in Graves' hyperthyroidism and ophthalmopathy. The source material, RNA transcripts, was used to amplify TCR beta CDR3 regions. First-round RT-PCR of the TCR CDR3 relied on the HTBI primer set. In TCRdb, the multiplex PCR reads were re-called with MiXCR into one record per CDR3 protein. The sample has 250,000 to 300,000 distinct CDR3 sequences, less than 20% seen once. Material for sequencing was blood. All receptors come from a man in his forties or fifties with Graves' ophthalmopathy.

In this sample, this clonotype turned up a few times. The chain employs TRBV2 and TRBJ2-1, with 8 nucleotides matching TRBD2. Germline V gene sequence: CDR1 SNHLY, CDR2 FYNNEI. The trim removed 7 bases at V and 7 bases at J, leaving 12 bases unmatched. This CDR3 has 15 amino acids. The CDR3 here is CASNPGSGRLNEQFF. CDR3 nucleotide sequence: TGTGCCAGCAACCCCGGGAGCGGGAGACTTAATGAGCAGTTCTTC. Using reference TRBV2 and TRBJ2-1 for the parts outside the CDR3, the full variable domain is EPEVTQTPSHQVTQMGQEVILRCVPISNHLYFYWYRQILGQKVEFLVSFYNNEISEKSEIFDDQFSVERPDGSNFTLKIRSTKLEDSAMYFCASNPGSGRLNEQFFGPGTRLTVL.

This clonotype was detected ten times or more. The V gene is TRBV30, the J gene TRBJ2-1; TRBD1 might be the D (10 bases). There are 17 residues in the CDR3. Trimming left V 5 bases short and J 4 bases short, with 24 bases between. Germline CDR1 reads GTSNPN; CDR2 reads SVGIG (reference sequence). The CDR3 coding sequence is TGTGCCTGGGGGGGACAGGGGCTAGCGGGAACGTACAATGAGCAGTTCTTC. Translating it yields CAWGGQGLAGTYNEQFF.

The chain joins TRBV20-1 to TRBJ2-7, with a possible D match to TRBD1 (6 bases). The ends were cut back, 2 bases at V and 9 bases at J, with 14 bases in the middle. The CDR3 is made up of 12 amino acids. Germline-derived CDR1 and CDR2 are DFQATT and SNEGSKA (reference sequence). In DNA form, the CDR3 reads TGCAGTGCTAGACAGGACAGCCTGGGGCAGTACTTC. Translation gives CSARQDSLGQYF.

CDR3 protein: CASTAGTGVTPLHF. The CDR3 bases are TGTGCCAGTACCGCCGGGACAGGGGTGACACCCCTCCACTTT. The chain links TRBV5-5 to TRBJ1-6; 10 positions agree with TRBD1. Germline CDR1 reads SGHKS; CDR2 reads YYEKEE (reference sequence). Unmatched junction bases numbered 10, after V lost 8 bases and J lost 11 bases. There are 14 residues in the CDR3.

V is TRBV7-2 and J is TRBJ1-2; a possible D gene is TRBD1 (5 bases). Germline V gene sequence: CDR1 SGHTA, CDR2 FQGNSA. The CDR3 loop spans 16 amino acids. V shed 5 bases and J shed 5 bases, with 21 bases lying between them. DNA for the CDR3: TGTGCCAGCAGCAGTCCGCGGGACGGAAAACCTTATGGCTACACCTTC. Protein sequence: CASSSPRDGKPYGYTF.

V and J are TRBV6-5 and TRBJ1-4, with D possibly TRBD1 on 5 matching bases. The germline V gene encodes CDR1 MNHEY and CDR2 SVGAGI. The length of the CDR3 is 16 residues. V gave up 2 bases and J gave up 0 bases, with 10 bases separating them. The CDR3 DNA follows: TGTGCCAGCAGTTACGACAGAGGTGCAACTAATGAAAAACTGTTTTTT. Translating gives CASSYDRGATNEKLFF.

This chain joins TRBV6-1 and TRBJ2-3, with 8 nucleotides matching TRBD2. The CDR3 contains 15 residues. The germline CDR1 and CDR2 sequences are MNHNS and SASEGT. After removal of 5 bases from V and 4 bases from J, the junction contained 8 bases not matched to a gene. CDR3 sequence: CASSFQRERSDTQYF. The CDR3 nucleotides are TGTGCCAGCAGTTTCCAGCGGGAGAGGTCAGATACGCAGTATTTT.

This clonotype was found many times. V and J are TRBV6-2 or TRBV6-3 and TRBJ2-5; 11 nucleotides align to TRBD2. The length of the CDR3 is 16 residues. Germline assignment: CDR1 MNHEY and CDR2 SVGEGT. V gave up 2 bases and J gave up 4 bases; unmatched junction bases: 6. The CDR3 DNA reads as TGTGCCAGCAGTTACGATCTACTAGCGGGAGCAGAGACCCAGTACTTC. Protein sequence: CASSYDLLAGAETQYF.

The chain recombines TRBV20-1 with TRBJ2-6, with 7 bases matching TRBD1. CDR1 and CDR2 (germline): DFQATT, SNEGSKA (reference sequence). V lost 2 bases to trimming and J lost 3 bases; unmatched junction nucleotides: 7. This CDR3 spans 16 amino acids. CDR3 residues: CSARSDRESGANVLTF. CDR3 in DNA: TGCAGTGCTAGATCCGACAGGGAGAGTGGGGCCAACGTCCTGACTTTC.

The CDR3: CASSYEGLAGNEQFF. DNA of the CDR3: TGTGCCAGCAGTTACGAAGGACTAGCGGGAAATGAGCAGTTCTTC. The rearrangement joins TRBV6-5 to TRBJ2-1, with 12 bases that match TRBD2. The CDR3 has 15 residues. The germline V gene has CDR1 MNHEY and CDR2 SVGAGI. V shed 2 bases and J 7 bases; nucleotides not matched to a gene: 3.

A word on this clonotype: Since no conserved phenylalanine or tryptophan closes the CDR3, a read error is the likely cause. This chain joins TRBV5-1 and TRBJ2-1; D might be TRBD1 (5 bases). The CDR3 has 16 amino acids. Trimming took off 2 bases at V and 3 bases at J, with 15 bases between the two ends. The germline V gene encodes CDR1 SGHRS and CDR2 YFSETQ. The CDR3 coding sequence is TGCGCCAGCAGCTTACAAGGACAATCCGGCTACAATGAGCAGTTCCTC. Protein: CASSLQGQSGYNEQFL.

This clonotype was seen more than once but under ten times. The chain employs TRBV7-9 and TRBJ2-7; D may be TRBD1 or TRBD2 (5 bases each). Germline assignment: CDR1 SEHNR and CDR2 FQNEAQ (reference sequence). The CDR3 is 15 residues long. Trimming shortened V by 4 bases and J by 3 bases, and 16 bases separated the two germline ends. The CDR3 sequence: CASSSDRDPVYEQYF. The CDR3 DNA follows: TGTGCCAGCAGCTCCGACCGGGACCCTGTCTACGAGCAGTACTTC.

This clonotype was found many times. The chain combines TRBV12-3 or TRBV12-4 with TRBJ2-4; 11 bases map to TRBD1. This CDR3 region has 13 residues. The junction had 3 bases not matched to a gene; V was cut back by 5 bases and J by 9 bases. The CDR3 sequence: CASSGQGAGIQYF. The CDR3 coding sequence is TGTGCCAGCAGTGGACAGGGGGCAGGCATTCAGTACTTC.

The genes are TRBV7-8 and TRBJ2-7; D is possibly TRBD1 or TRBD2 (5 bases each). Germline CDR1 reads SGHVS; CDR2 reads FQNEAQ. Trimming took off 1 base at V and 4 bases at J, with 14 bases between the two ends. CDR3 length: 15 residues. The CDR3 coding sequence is TGTGCCAGCAGCTTAGGGGGGATGACGGAGTACGAGCAGTACTTC. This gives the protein CASSLGGMTEYEQYF.

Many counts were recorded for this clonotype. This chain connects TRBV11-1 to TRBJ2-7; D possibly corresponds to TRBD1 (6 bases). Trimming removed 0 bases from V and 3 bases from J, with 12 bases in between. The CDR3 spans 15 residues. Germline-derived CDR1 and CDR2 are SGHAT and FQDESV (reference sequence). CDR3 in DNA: TGTGCCAGCAGCTTAGCCCCCGGACAGCTCTACGAGCAGTACTTC. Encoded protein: CASSLAPGQLYEQYF.

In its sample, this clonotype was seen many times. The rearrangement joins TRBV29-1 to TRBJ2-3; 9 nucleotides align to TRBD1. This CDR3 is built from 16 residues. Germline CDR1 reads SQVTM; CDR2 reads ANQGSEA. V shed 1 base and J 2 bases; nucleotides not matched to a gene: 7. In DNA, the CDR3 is TGCAGCGTTGAAGGTGGTGGGACAGGGAACACAGATACGCAGTATTTT. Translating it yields CSVEGGGTGNTDTQYF.

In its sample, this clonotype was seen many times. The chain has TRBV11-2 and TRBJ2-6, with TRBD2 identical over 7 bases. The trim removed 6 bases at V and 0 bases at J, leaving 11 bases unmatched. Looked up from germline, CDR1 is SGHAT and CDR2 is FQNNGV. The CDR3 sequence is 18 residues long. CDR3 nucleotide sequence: TGTGCCAGCAGACGGGCCCGACTAGCCTTCTCTGGGGCCAACGTCCTGACTTTC. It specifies CASRRARLAFSGANVLTF. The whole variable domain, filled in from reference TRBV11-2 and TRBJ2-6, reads EAGVAQSPRYKIIEKRQSVAFWCNPISGHATLYWYQQILGQGPKLLIQFQNNGVVDDSQLPKDRFSAERLKGVDSTLKIQPAKLEDSAVYLCASRRARLAFSGANVLTFGAGSRLTVL.

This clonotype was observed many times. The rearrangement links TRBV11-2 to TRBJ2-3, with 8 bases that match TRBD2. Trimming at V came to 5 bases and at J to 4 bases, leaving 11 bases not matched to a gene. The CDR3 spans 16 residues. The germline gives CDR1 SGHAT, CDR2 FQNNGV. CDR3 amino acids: CASSRLDSGNADTQYF. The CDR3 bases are TGTGCCAGCAGCCGCTTGGATAGCGGGAATGCAGATACGCAGTATTTT.

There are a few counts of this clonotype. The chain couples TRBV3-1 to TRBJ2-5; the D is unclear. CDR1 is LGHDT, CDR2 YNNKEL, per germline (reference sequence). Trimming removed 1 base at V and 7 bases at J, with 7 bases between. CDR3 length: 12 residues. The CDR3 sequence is CASSQGPGTQYF. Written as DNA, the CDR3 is TGTGCCAGCAGCCAAGGCCCTGGGACCCAGTACTTC.

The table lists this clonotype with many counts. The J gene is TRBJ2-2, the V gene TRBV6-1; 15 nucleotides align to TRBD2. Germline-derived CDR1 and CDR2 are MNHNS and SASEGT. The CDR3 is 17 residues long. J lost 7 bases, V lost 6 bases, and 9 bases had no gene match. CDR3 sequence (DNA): TGTGCCAGCAGGCCGGGACTAGCGGGAGGAAGGGGCGGGGAGCTGTTTTTT. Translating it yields CASRPGLAGGRGGELFF.

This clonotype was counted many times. CDR3 DNA: TGCAGTGCTAGAAGGGCGGGAAATCTGTACAATGAGCAGTTCTTC. Encoded protein: CSARRAGNLYNEQFF. V usage is TRBV20-1 and J usage is TRBJ2-1; D possibly corresponds to TRBD2 (6 bases). Germline values: CDR1 DFQATT, CDR2 SNEGSKA (reference sequence). V was cut by 2 bases and J by 4 bases, with 15 bases left in between. The CDR3 extends over 15 amino acids.

The CDR3 nucleotides are TGCGCCAGCAGCGTGGGTCGCCCTAGCACAGATACGCAGTATTTT. It specifies CASSVGRPSTDTQYF. The genes are TRBV5-1 and TRBJ2-3; D unresolved. CDR1 SGHRS and CDR2 YFSETQ come from the germline V gene. CDR3 size: 15 residues. V was shortened by 4 bases and J by 0 bases, with 12 bases between the two germline ends. The full variable domain, its missing parts supplied by reference TRBV5-1 and TRBJ2-3, is KAGVTQTPRYLIKTRGQQVTLSCSPISGHRSVSWYQQTPGQGLQFLFEYFSETQRNKGNFPGRFSGRQFSNSRSEMNVSTLELGDSALYLCASSVGRPSTDTQYFGPGTRLTVL.

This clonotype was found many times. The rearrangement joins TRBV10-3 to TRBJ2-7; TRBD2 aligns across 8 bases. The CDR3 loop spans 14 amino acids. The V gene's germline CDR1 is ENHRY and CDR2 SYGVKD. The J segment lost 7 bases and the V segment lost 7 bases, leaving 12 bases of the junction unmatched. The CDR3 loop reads CAITDPSGPLEQYF. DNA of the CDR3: TGTGCCATCACTGATCCTAGCGGGCCTCTTGAGCAGTACTTC.

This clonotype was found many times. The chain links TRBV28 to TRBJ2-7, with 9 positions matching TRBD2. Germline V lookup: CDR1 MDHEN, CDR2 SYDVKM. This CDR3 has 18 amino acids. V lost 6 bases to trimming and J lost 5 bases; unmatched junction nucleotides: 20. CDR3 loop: CASRSAGLAGGRGDEQYF. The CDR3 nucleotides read TGTGCCAGCAGATCCGCCGGCTTGGCGGGCGGGAGGGGAGACGAGCAGTACTTC.

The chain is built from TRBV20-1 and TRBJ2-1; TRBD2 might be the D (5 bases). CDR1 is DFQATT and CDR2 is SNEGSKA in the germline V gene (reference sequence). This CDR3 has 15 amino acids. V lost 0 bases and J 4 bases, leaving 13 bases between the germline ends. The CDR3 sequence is CSARDQSGVYNEQFF. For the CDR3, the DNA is TGCAGTGCTAGAGATCAGAGCGGAGTATACAATGAGCAGTTCTTC.

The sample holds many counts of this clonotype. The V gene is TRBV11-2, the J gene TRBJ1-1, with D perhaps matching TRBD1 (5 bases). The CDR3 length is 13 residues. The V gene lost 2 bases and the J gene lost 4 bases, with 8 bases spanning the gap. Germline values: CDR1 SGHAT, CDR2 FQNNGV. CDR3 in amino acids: CASSLSGGTEAFF. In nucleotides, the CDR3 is TGTGCCAGCAGCTTAAGTGGGGGCACTGAAGCTTTCTTT.

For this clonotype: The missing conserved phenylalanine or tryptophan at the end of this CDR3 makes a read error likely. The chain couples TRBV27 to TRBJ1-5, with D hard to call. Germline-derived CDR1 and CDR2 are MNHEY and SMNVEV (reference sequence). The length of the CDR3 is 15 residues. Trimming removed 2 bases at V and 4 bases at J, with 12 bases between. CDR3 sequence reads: CASSLEGFWNQPQHL. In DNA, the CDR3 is TGTGCCAGCAGTTTAGAGGGCTTTTGGAATCAGCCCCAGCATCTT.

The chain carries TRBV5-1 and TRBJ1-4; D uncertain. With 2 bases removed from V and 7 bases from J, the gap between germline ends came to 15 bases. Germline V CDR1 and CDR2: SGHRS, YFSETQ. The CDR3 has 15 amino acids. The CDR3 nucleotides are TGCGCCAGCAGCTTATTTACAGCCGGTAGTGAAAAACTGTTTTTT. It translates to CASSLFTAGSEKLFF.

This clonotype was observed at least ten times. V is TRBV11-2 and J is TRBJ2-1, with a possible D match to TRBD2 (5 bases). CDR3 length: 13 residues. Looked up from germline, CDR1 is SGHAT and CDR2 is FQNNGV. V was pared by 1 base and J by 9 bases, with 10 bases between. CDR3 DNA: TGTGCCAGCAGCTTAGGGTTAGAGGGTGAGCAGTTCTTC. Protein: CASSLGLEGEQFF.

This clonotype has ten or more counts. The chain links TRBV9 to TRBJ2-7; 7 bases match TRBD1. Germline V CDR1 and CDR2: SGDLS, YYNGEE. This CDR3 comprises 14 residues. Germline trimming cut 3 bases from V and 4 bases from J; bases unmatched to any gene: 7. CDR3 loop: CASSASGTDYEQYF. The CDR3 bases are TGTGCCAGCAGCGCTAGTGGGACAGATTACGAGCAGTACTTC. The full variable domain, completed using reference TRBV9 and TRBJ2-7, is DSGVTQTPKHLITATGQRVTLRCSPRSGDLSVYWYQQSLDQGLQFLIQYYNGEERAKGNILERFSAQQFPDLHSELNLSSLELGDSALYFCASSASGTDYEQYFGPGTRLTVT.

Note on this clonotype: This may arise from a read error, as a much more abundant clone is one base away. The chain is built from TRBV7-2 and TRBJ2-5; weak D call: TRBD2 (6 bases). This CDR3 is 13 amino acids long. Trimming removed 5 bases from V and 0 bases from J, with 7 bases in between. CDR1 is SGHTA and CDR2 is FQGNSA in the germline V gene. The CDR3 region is CASSRDYQETQYF. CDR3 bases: TGTGCCAGCAGCCGGGACTACCAAGAGACCCAGTACTTC.

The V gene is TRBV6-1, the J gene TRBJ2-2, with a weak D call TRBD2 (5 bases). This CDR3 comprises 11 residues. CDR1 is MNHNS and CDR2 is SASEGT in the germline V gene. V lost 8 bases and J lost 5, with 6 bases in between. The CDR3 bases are TGTGCCAGCTCGGGGACCGGGGAGCTGTTTTTT. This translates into CASSGTGELFF.